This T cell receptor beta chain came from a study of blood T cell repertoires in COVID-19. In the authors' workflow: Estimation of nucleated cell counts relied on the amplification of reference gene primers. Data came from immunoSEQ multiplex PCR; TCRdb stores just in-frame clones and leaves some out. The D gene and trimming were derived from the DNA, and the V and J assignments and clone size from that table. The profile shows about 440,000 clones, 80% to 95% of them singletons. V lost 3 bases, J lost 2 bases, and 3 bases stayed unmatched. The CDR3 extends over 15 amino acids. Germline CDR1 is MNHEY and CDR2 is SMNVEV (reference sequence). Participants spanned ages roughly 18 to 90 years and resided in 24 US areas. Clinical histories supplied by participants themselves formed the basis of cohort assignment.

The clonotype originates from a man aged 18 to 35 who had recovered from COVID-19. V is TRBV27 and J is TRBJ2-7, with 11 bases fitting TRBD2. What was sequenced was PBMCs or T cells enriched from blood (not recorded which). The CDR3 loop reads CASSFGLAGPYEQYF. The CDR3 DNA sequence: TGTGCCAGCAGTTTTGGACTAGCGGGTCCCTACGAGCAGTACTTC.